These 16 T cell receptor beta chains originate from one sample sequenced in a study of T cells expressing NK-cell markers. For each CDR3 protein, TCRdb gives one entry from its re-call of the 5' RACE reads, without DNA. Its listing shows more than 90,000 distinct CDR3 sequences. Sequences were obtained from blood T cells: a sorted CD56 or NKG2C T cell subset, CD4+ or CD8+ T cells, or bulk PBMC T cells (not recorded which). The receptor source for this set is a woman between 18 and 70 years old in good health.

The chain links TRBV5-4 to TRBJ1-2; TCRdb calls TRBD1, which cannot be checked without DNA. CDR3 length: 15 amino acids. CDR1 and CDR2 from the germline V gene are SGHNT and YYREEE (reference sequence). CDR3 sequence reads: CASSFTRDRNYGYTF. The full variable domain, with the rest looked up from reference TRBV5-4 and TRBJ1-2, is ETGVTQSPTHLIKTRGQQVTLRCSSQSGHNTVSWYQQALGQGPQFIFQYYREEENGRGNFPPRFSGLQFPNYSSELNVNALELDDSALYLCASSFTRDRNYGYTFGSGTRLTVV.

The chain joins TRBV29-1 to TRBJ2-2; TCRdb indicates TRBD1, and absent DNA this call remains unverified. The length of the CDR3 is 13 residues. Per germline, CDR1 SQVTM and CDR2 ANQGSEA. Here the CDR3 reads CSVRGPNTGELFF.

The gene calls are TRBV12-3 or TRBV12-4 and TRBJ1-2. The CDR3 contains 13 residues. The CDR3 protein is CASNPPGNYGYTF.

The chain links TRBV27 to TRBJ2-3; the TCRdb D gene call, TRBD1, has no DNA to confirm it. The CDR3 is 18 amino acids. Germline V gene lookup returns CDR1 MNHEY and CDR2 SMNVEV (reference sequence). The CDR3 spells CASSLRAGDGPSKDTQYF.

The rearrangement joins TRBV19 to TRBJ2-1; the D gene TCRdb calls, TRBD2, cannot be checked with no DNA. CDR3 length: 15 amino acids. Germline V gene sequence: CDR1 LNHDA, CDR2 SQIVND (reference sequence). This CDR3 is CASSTLAGGRNEQFF.

The chain joins TRBV7-9 to TRBJ1-1. The CDR3 has 12 residues. CDR1 SEHNR and CDR2 FQNEAQ come from the germline V gene (reference sequence). CDR3 sequence reads: CASSSRTFEAFF. Filled out from reference TRBV7-9 and TRBJ1-1, the complete variable domain reads DTGVSQNPRHKITKRGQNVTFRCDPISEHNRLYWYRQTLGQGPEFLTYFQNEAQLEKSRLLSDRFSAERPKGSFSTLEIQRTEQGDSAMYLCASSSRTFEAFFGQGTRLTVV.

The rearrangement joins TRBV6-1 to TRBJ2-5; the D call from TCRdb, TRBD2, cannot be confirmed without DNA. Per the germline V gene, CDR1 is MNHNS and CDR2 is SASEGT. CDR3 length equals 16 residues. The CDR3 sequence: CASSPLYSGGRETQYF.

This chain joins TRBV11-2 and TRBJ1-1. This CDR3 spans 13 amino acids. Germline loops: CDR1 SGHAT, CDR2 FQNNGV. The CDR3 protein is CASSPVSGTEAFF.

The rearrangement links TRBV9 to TRBJ2-1; TCRdb picks TRBD2, but there is no DNA to check that call. CDR1 is SGDLS and CDR2 is YYNGEE in the germline V gene. This CDR3 region has 16 residues. The CDR3 loop is CATGLAAQTSYNEQFF.

The CDR3 loop is CASSDPGQGGDTIYF. V gene TRBV7-9 combines with J gene TRBJ1-3; the TCRdb D gene call, TRBD1, has no DNA to confirm it. Germline-derived CDR1 and CDR2 are SEHNR and FQNEAQ (reference sequence). The CDR3 is 15 amino acids. Combining the CDR3 with reference TRBV7-9 and TRBJ1-3 gives the whole variable domain DTGVSQNPRHKITKRGQNVTFRCDPISEHNRLYWYRQTLGQGPEFLTYFQNEAQLEKSRLLSDRFSAERPKGSFSTLEIQRTEQGDSAMYLCASSDPGQGGDTIYFGEGSWLTVV.

The V and J genes are TRBV29-1 and TRBJ1-1. CDR1 SQVTM and CDR2 ANQGSEA come from the germline V gene. This CDR3 contains 12 residues. This chain's CDR3 is CSYRGVNTEAFF.

The chain has TRBV29-1 and TRBJ2-2; TCRdb indicates TRBD1, and absent DNA this call remains unverified. The CDR3 is made up of 14 amino acids. Germline-derived CDR1 and CDR2 are SQVTM and ANQGSEA. The CDR3: CSVEERQYTGELFF.

The chain employs TRBV28 and TRBJ2-3; the D call of TRBD1 rests on TCRdb alone, since no DNA is present to check it. CDR1 and CDR2 (germline): MDHEN, SYDVKM. CDR3 length: 20 amino acids. Here the CDR3 reads CASTPRTGLRIPRGTDTQYF.

This sequence joins TRBV12-3 or TRBV12-4 and TRBJ1-2. The CDR3 runs to 13 residues. The CDR3 is CASSFSLGAGYTF.

The chain has TRBV5-1 and TRBJ2-3; TCRdb picks TRBD2, but there is no DNA to check that call. The length of the CDR3 is 15 residues. CDR1 and CDR2 from the germline V gene are SGHRS and YFSETQ. This CDR3 is CASSFSGSETDTQYF.

This chain links TRBV6-5 with TRBJ2-3. CDR1 MNHEY and CDR2 SVGAGI come from the germline V gene. CDR3 length: 12 amino acids. CDR3: CASRSETDTQYF.